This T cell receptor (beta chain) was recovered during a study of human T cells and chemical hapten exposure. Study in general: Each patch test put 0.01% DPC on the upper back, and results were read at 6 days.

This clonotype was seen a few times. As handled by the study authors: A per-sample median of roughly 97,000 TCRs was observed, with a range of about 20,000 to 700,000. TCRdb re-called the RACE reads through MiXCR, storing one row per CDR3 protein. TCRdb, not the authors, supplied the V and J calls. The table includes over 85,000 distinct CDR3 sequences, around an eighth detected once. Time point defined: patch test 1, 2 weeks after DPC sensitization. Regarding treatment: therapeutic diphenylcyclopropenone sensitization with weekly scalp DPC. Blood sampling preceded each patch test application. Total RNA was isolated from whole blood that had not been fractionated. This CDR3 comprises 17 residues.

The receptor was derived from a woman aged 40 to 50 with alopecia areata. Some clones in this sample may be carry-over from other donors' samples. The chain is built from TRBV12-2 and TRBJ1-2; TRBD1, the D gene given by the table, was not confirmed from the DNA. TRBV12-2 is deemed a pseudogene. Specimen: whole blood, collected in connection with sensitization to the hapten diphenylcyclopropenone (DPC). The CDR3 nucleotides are TGTGCAAGTCGCTCTGCCCCCGGGGACGGTTTTATTTCGGGCTACACCTTC. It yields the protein CASRSAPGDGFISGYTF.